The clone carrying this T cell receptor (beta chain) was seen only a few times. Its antigen remains unidentified. The data were taken from a study of blood T cells in healthy people across ages. The authors ran a second PCR of about 6 to 12 cycles using a sample-barcoded 5' primer and a J-beta primer mix. Every individual sample yielded 2.5 million or more paired-end reads (each containing CDR3). TCRdb reprocessed the 5' RACE reads with MiXCR, giving one entry per CDR3 protein. The table has around 1,500,000 distinct CDR3 sequences, approximately 28% seen once. General study points: The long-lived group displayed more naive CD4+ cells, plus higher diversity, than the aged donors did.

Germline-derived CDR1 and CDR2 are DFQATT and SNEGSKA (reference sequence). With V trimmed by 4 bases and J by 4 bases, 6 bases remained unmatched. CDR3 length: 13 amino acids. The receptor's source is a woman aged 25 to 39 in good health. What was sequenced was blood. This chain connects TRBV20-1 to TRBJ2-7; 8 nucleotides align to TRBD1. The CDR3 reads CSAKTGGSYEQYF. The CDR3 DNA is TGCAGTGCTAAAACAGGGGGGTCTTACGAGCAGTACTTC.